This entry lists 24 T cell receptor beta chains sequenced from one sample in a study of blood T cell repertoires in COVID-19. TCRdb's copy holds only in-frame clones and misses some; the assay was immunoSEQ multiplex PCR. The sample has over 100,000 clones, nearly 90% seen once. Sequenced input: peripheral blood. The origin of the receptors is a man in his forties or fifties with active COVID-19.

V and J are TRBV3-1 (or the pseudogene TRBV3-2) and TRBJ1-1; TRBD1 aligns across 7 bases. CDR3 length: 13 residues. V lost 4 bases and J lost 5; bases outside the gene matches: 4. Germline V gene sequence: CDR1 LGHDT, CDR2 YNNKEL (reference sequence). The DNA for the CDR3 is TGTGCCAGCAGCCGACAGGGAAGGACTGAAGCTTTCTTT. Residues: CASSRQGRTEAFF.

The CDR3 DNA reads TGTGCCAGCAGCCGCGGGGAACTTAACTATGGCTACACCTTC. The encoded protein is CASSRGELNYGYTF. The V and J genes are TRBV4-2 and TRBJ1-2; D remains unclear. The ends were cut back, 4 bases at V and 1 base at J, with 10 bases in the middle. The CDR3 spans 14 residues. Germline V gene data show CDR1 as LGHNA and CDR2 as YNFKEQ.

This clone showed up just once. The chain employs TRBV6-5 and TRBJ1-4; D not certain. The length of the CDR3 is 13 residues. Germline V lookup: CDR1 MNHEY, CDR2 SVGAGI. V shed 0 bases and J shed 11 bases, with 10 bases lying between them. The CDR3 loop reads CASSYSTTSKLFF. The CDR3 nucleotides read TGTGCCAGCAGTTACTCGACTACGTCCAAACTGTTTTTT.

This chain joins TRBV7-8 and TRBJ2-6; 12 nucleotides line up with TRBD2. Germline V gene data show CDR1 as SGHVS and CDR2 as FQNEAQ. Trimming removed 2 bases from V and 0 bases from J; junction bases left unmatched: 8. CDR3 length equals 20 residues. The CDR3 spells CASSLPKTSGGYSGANVLTF. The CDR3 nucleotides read TGTGCCAGCAGCTTACCGAAGACTAGCGGGGGCTACTCTGGGGCCAACGTCCTGACTTTC.

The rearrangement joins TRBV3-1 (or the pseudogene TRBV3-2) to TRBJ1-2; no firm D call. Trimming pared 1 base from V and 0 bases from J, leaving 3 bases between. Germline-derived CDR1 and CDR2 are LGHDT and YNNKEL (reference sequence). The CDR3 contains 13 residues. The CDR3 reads CASSQATNYGYTF. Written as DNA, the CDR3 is TGTGCCAGCAGCCAAGCCACTAACTATGGCTACACCTTC.

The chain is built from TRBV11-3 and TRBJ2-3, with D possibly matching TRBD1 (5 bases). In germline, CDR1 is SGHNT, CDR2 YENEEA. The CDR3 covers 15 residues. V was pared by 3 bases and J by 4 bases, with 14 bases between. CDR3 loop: CASSFGQGGPDTQYF. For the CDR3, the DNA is TGTGCCAGCAGCTTTGGGCAGGGTGGCCCAGATACGCAGTATTTT.

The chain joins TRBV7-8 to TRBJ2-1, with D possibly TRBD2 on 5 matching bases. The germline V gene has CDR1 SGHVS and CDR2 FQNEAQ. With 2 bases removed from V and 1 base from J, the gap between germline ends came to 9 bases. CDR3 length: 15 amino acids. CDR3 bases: TGTGCCAGCAGCTTACTTCTAGCTTCCTACAATGAGCAGTTCTTC. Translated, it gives CASSLLLASYNEQFF.

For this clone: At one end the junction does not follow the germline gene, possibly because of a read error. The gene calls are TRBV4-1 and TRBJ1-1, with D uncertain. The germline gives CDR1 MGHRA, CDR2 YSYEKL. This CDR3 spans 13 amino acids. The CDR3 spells CASSQNLNPEAFF. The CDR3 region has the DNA TGCGCCAGCAGCCAAAACTTGAACCCTGAAGCTTTCTTT.

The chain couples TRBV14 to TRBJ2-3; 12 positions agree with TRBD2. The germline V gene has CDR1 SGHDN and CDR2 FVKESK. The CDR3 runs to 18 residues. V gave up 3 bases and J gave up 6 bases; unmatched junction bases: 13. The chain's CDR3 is CASSQRTSGAHSGDTQYF. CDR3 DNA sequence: TGTGCCAGCAGCCAGCGGACTAGCGGGGCTCACTCTGGGGATACGCAGTATTTT.

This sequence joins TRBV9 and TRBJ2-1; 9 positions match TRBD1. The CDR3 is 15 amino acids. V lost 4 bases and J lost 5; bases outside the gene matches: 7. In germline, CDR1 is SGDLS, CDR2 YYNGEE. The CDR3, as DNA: TGTGCCAGCAGCTACCGGGACAGGGTCCACAATGAGCAGTTCTTC. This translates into CASSYRDRVHNEQFF.

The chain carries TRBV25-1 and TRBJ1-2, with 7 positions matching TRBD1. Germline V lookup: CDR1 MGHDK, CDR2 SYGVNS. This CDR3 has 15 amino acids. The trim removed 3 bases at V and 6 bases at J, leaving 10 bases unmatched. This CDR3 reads CASSETGSRLDGYTF. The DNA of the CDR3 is TGTGCCAGCAGTGAGACAGGGTCCAGACTAGATGGCTACACCTTC.

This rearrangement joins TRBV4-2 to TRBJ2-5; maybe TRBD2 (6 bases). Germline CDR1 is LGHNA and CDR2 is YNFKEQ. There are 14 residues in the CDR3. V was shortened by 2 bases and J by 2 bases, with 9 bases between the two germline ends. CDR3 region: CASSQTGGQETQYF. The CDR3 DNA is TGTGCCAGCAGCCAAACAGGAGGGCAAGAGACCCAGTACTTC.

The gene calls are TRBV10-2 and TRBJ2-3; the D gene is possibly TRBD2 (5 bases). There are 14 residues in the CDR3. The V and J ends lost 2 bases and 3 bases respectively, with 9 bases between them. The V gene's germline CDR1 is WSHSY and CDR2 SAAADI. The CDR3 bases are TGCGCCAGCAGTGAGGAGTGGAGGACAGATACGCAGTATTTT. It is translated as CASSEEWRTDTQYF.

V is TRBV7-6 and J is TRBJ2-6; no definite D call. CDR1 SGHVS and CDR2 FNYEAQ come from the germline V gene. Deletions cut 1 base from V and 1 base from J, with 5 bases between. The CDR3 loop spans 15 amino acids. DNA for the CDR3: TGTGCCAGCAGCTTAGATCTGTCTGGGGCCAACGTCCTGACTTTC. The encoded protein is CASSLDLSGANVLTF.

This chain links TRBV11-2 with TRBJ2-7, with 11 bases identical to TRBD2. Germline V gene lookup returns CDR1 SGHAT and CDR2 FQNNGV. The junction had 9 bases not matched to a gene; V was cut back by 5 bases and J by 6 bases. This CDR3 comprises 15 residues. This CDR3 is CASSGLSGGAGEQYF. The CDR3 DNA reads TGTGCCAGCAGCGGGCTTAGCGGGGGGGCGGGCGAGCAGTACTTC.

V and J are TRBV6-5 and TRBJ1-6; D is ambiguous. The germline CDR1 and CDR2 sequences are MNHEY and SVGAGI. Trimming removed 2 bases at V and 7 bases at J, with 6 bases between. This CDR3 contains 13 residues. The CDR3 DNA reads TGTGCCAGCAGTTACGTCGGGAATTCACCCCTCCACTTT. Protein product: CASSYVGNSPLHF.

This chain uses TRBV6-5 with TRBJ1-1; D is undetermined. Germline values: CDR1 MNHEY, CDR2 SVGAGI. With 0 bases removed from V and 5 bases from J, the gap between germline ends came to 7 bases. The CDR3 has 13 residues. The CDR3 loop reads CASSYSPGTEAFF. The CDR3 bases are TGTGCCAGCAGTTACTCGCCGGGTACTGAAGCTTTCTTT.

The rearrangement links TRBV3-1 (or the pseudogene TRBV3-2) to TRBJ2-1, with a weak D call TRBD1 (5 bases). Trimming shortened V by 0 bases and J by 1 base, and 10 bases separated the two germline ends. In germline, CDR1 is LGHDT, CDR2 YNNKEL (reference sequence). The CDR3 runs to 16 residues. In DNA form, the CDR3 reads TGTGCCAGCAGCCAAGATCTCCAGGGTTCCTACAATGAGCAGTTCTTC. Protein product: CASSQDLQGSYNEQFF.

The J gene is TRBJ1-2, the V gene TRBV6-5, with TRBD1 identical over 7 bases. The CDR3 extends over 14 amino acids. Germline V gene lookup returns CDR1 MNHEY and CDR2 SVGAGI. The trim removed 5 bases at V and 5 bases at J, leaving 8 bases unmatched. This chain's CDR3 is CASSRQGRGYGYTF. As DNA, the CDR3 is TGTGCCAGCAGTCGACAGGGAAGGGGTTATGGCTACACCTTC.

CDR3 protein: CASSVTSPGELFF. In nucleotides, the CDR3 is TGTGCCAGCAGCGTTACTAGCCCCGGGGAGCTGTTTTTT. The chain uses TRBV9 and TRBJ2-2, with a possible D match to TRBD2 (6 bases). This CDR3 region has 13 residues. In germline, CDR1 is SGDLS, CDR2 YYNGEE. The germline V and J ends were trimmed by 2 bases and 6 bases, with 8 bases remaining between them. Full variable domain (outside the CDR3, taken from reference TRBV9 and TRBJ2-2): DSGVTQTPKHLITATGQRVTLRCSPRSGDLSVYWYQQSLDQGLQFLIQYYNGEERAKGNILERFSAQQFPDLHSELNLSSLELGDSALYFCASSVTSPGELFFGEGSRLTVL.

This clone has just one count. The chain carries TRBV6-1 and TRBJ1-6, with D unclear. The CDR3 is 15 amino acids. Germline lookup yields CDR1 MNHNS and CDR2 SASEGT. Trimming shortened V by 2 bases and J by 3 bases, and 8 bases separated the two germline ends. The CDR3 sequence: CASSERDLYNSPLHF. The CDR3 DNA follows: TGTGCCAGCAGTGAACGGGATCTCTATAATTCACCCCTCCACTTT.

The CDR3 region is CASSRGSGGPATQYF. CDR3 DNA sequence: TGTGCCAGTAGTAGGGGTAGCGGGGGTCCTGCGACCCAGTACTTC. V usage is TRBV19 and J usage is TRBJ2-5; the match to TRBD2 covers 9 bases. With 4 bases clipped from V and 7 bases from J, the junction kept 10 bases outside the gene matches. The germline gives CDR1 LNHDA, CDR2 SQIVND (reference sequence). This CDR3 has 15 amino acids.

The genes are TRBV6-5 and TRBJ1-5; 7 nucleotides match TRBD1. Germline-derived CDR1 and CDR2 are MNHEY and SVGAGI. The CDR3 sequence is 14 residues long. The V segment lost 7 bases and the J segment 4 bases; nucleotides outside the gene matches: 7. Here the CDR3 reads CASIVYRGNQPQHF. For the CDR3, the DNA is TGTGCCAGCATCGTCTACAGGGGTAATCAGCCCCAGCATTTT.

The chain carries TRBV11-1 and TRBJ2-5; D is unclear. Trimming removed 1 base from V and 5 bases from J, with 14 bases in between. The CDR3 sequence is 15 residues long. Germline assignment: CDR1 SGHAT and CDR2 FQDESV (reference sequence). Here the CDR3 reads CASSLGDLTSETQYF. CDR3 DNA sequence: TGTGCCAGCAGCTTAGGAGACTTGACCTCGGAGACCCAGTACTTC.